The 13 T cell receptor beta chains below were found in one sample sequenced in a study of T cell repertoires in cytomegalovirus infection. Which antigens these TCRs recognize remains unknown. TCRdb re-called the reads through MiXCR, storing one row per CDR3 protein. The table shows fewer than 1,000,000 distinct CDR3 sequences, with roughly a third occurring only once. The sample was cultured CD8+ T cells from PBMCs, taken from culture after CMV antigen stimulation. Receptors originate from a human donor in good health (CMV status not recorded). Some clones in this sample may be carry-over from other donors' samples.

The rearrangement uses TRBV7-6 and TRBJ1-5, with 8 bases aligning to TRBD1. V was clipped by 8 bases and J by 1 base; unmatched bases: 10. In germline, CDR1 is SGHVS, CDR2 FNYEAQ. The CDR3 runs to 16 residues. Here the CDR3 reads CASCRRTGLSNQPQHF. CDR3 nucleotide sequence: TGTGCCAGCTGCAGAAGGACAGGGCTGAGCAATCAGCCCCAGCATTTT.

The CDR3 DNA sequence: TGTGCCAGCACCTACAGGGACAAGCAGTTCTTC. Its translation is CASTYRDKQFF. The chain is built from TRBV27 and TRBJ2-1; D might be TRBD1 (6 bases). The CDR3 is made up of 11 amino acids. Trimming left V 7 bases short and J 11 bases short, with 12 bases between. Germline V gene data show CDR1 as MNHEY and CDR2 as SMNVEV (reference sequence).

A few counts support this clonotype. V is TRBV6-2 or TRBV6-3 and J is TRBJ2-5; unclear D gene. The CDR3 is 16 residues long. Trimming left V 0 bases short and J 0 bases short, with 11 bases between. Looked up from germline, CDR1 is MNHEY and CDR2 is SVGEGT. CDR3 protein: CASSYSVLADQETQYF. The CDR3 bases are TGTGCCAGCAGTTACTCGGTCCTGGCGGACCAAGAGACCCAGTACTTC.

V gene TRBV7-9 combines with J gene TRBJ1-5; TRBD1 aligns across 10 bases. V gave up 8 bases and J gave up 8 bases; unmatched junction bases: 3. This CDR3 is 12 amino acids long. Germline V gene sequence: CDR1 SEHNR, CDR2 FQNEAQ (reference sequence). The CDR3 DNA reads TGTGCCAGCGGGACAGGGGATGAGCCCCAGCATTTT. Protein sequence: CASGTGDEPQHF.

This clonotype has ten or more counts. The V call is TRBV27, the J call TRBJ2-5, with a possible D match to TRBD1 (6 bases). Germline CDR1 and CDR2: MNHEY and SMNVEV (reference sequence). Trimming pared 3 bases from V and 5 bases from J, leaving 13 bases between. This CDR3 contains 14 residues. The chain's CDR3 is CASSFSGARETQYF. The DNA for the CDR3 is TGTGCCAGCAGTTTTTCAGGGGCGAGGGAGACCCAGTACTTC.

The genes are TRBV12-3 or TRBV12-4 and TRBJ2-2; TRBD1 matches at 7 bases. This CDR3 has 15 amino acids. V lost 1 base and J lost 6; bases outside the gene matches: 5. DNA for the CDR3: TGTGCCAGCAGTTTAGGGACAGGTCCCCCCGGGGAGCTGTTTTTT. It codes for CASSLGTGPPGELFF.

This clonotype came up a few times. The chain joins TRBV6-6 to TRBJ2-5; tentatively, D is TRBD1 (6 bases). The germline CDR1 and CDR2 sequences are MNHNY and SVGAGI (reference sequence). The ends were cut back, 8 bases at V and 5 bases at J, with 21 bases in the middle. There are 15 residues in the CDR3. The CDR3: CASSPGGGPVETQYF. For the CDR3, the DNA is TGTGCCAGCTCTCCCGGTGGGGGCCCAGTGGAGACCCAGTACTTC.

The chain has TRBV19 and TRBJ2-7, with D tentatively TRBD1 or TRBD2 (5 bases each). The germline CDR1 and CDR2 sequences are LNHDA and SQIVND (reference sequence). Trimming removed 6 bases from V and 2 bases from J, with 14 bases in between. The CDR3 sequence is 14 residues long. CDR3 residues: CASSPGAVTYEQYF. In nucleotides, the CDR3 is TGTGCCAGTAGCCCCGGGGCGGTTACCTACGAGCAGTACTTC.

This clonotype has a single count. The chain combines TRBV7-4 with TRBJ2-7; 7 bases fit TRBD1. Germline V gives CDR1 SGHVT, CDR2 SQSDAQ. The CDR3 loop spans 12 amino acids. Trimming cost V 3 bases and J 13 bases; bases outside gene matches: 9. The CDR3 bases are TGTGCCAGCAGCTTCCCTGGACAGGAGAAATACTTC. It codes for CASSFPGQEKYF.

This chain links TRBV2 with TRBJ1-3; no firm D call. This CDR3 region has 15 residues. The V end was cut by 9 bases, the J end by 0 bases, with 15 bases between. Germline V CDR1 and CDR2: SNHLY, FYNNEI. For the CDR3, the DNA is TGTGCCAGTCTTTTGCAGGTGTTCTCTGGAAACACCATATATTTT. It is translated as CASLLQVFSGNTIYF.

This clonotype has just a few counts. The genes are TRBV12-5 and TRBJ2-7, with a weak D call TRBD2 (5 bases). The CDR3 runs 14 residues. Germline V gives CDR1 LGHNT, CDR2 FRNRAP. Trimming took 3 bases from V and 2 from J, leaving 11 bases between them. This chain's CDR3 is CASGFGVGAYEQYF. Written as DNA, the CDR3 is TGTGCTAGTGGTTTCGGGGTGGGCGCCTACGAGCAGTACTTC.

There are many counts of this clonotype. CDR3 DNA sequence: TGTGCCAGCAGCTTAAGCCGGGACAGGGCACTTTATGGCTACACCTTC. This encodes CASSLSRDRALYGYTF. This sequence joins TRBV7-9 and TRBJ1-2; TRBD1 matches 9 bases. This CDR3 contains 16 residues. Germline V gene data show CDR1 as SEHNR and CDR2 as FQNEAQ (reference sequence). V lost 2 bases, J lost 5 bases, and 9 bases stayed unmatched.

This clonotype has only a few counts. The chain has TRBV10-3 and TRBJ2-3; either TRBD1 or TRBD2 may fit D (6 bases each). CDR1 is ENHRY and CDR2 is SYGVKD in the germline V gene. The CDR3 runs 14 residues. The V end lost 11 bases, the J end lost 6 bases, and 21 bases lay between the germline ends. In DNA, the CDR3 is TGTGCCGCCCAAAACAGGGAGGCGGGGGATACGCAGTATTTT. This codes for CAAQNREAGDTQYF.